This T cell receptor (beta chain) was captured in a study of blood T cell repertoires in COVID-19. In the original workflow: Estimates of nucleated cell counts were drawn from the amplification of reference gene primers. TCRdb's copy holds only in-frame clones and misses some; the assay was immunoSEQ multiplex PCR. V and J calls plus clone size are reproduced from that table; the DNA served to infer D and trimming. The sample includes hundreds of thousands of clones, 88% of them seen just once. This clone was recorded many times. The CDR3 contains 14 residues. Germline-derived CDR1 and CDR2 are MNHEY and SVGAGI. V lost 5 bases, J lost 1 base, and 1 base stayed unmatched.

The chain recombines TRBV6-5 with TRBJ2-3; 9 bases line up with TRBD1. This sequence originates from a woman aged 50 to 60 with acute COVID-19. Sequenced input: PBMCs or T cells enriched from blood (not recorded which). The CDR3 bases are TGTGCCAGCAGTCGGGACAGGGGCACAGATACGCAGTATTTT. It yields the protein CASSRDRGTDTQYF.